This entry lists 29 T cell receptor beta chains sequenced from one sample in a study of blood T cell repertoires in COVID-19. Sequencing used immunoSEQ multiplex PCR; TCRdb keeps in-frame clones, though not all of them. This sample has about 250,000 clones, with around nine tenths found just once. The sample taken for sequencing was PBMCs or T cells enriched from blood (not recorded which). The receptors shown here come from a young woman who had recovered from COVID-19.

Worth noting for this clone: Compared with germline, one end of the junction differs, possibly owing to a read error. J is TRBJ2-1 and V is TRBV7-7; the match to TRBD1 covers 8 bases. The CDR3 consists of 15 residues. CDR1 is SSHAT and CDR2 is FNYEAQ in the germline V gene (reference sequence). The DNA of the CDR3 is TGTGCTAGCAGCCCATCCGGACAGGGTTACAATGAGCAGTTCTTC. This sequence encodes CASSPSGQGYNEQFF.

This chain's CDR3 is CASSLTIAGGQFSSYEQYF. The CDR3 DNA follows: TGTGCCAGCAGTTTGACTATAGCGGGAGGCCAGTTCAGCTCCTACGAGCAGTACTTC. The chain combines TRBV28 with TRBJ2-7, with 10 bases lining up with TRBD2. This CDR3 is built from 19 residues. The trim removed 3 bases at V and 0 bases at J, leaving 14 bases unmatched. The germline gives CDR1 MDHEN, CDR2 SYDVKM.

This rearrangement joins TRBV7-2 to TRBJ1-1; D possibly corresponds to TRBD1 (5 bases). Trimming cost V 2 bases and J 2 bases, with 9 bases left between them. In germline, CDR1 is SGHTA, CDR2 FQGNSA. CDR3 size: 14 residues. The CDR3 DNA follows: TGTGCCAGCAGCTTATTCGGGGGAAACACTGAAGCTTTCTTT. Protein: CASSLFGGNTEAFF.

The CDR3 region is CASSPPGTLNTEAFF. The CDR3 DNA sequence: TGTGCCAGCAGCCCTCCCGGGACATTGAACACTGAAGCTTTCTTT. The chain employs TRBV7-9 and TRBJ1-1; TRBD1 is a possible D gene (6 bases). Trimming left V 5 bases short and J 0 bases short, with 13 bases between. There are 15 residues in the CDR3. The germline CDR1 and CDR2 sequences are SEHNR and FQNEAQ (reference sequence).

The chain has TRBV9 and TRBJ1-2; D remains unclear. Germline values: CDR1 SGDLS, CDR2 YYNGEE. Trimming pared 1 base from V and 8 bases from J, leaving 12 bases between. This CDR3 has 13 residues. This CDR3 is CASSVTGTGGYTF. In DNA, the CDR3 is TGTGCCAGCAGCGTAACGGGCACGGGAGGCTACACCTTC. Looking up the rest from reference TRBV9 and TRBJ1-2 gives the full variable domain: DSGVTQTPKHLITATGQRVTLRCSPRSGDLSVYWYQQSLDQGLQFLIQYYNGEERAKGNILERFSAQQFPDLHSELNLSSLELGDSALYFCASSVTGTGGYTFGSGTRLTVV.

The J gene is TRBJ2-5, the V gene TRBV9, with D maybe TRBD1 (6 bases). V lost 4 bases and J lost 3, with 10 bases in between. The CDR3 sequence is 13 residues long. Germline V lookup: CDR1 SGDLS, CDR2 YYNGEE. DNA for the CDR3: TGTGCCAGCAGCCAGGGGTCCAAAGAGACCCAGTACTTC. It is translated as CASSQGSKETQYF.

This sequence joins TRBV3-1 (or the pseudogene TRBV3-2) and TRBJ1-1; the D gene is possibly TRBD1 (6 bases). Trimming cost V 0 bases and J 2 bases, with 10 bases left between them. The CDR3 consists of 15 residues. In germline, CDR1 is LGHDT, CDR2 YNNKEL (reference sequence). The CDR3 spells CASSQEAGANTEAFF. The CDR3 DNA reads TGTGCCAGCAGCCAAGAGGCAGGGGCAAACACTGAAGCTTTCTTT.

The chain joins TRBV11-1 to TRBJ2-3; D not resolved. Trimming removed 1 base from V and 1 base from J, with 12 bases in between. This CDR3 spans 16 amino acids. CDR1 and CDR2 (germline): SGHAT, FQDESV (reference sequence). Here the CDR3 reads CASSLGGRRRTDTQYF. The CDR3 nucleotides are TGTGCCAGCAGCTTAGGAGGTCGGAGACGCACAGATACGCAGTATTTT.

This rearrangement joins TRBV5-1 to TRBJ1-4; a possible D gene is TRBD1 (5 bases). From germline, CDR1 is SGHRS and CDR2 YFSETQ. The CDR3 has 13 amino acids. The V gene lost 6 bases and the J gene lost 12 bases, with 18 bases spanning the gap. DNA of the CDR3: TGCGCCAGCAACGATTGGGGCGTTGGTGAACTGTTTTTT. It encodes CASNDWGVGELFF.

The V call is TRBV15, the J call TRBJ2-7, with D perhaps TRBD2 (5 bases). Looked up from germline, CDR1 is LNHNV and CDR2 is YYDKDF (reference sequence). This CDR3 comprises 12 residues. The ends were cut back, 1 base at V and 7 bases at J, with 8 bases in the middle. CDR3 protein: CATSRGEWEQYF. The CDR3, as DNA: TGTGCCACCAGCAGAGGGGAGTGGGAGCAGTACTTC.

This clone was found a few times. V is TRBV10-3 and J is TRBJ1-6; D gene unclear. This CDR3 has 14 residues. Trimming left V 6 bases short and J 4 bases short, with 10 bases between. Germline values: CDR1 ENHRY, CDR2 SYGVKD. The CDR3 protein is CAISGGRYNSPLHF. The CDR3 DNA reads TGTGCCATCAGCGGAGGGAGGTATAATTCACCCCTCCACTTT.

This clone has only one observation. The CDR3 DNA sequence: TGTGCCAGACAGGGTTTATTTGGAAACACCATATATTTT. Amino acids: CARQGLFGNTIYF. The chain uses TRBV6-5 and TRBJ1-3; D is possibly TRBD1 (6 bases). V was shortened by 9 bases and J by 3 bases, with 12 bases between the two germline ends. There are 13 residues in the CDR3. Germline lookup yields CDR1 MNHEY and CDR2 SVGAGI.

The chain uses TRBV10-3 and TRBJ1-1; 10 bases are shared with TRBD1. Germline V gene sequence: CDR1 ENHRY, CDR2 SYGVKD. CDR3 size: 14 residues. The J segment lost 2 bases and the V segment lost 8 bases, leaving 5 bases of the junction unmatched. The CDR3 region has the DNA TGTGCCATCGAAAGGGACAGGGGAAACACTGAAGCTTTCTTT. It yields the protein CAIERDRGNTEAFF.

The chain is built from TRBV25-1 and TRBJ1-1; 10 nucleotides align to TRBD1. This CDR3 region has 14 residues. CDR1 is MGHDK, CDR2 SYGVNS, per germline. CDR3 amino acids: CHDGDRGMNTEAFF. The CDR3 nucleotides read TGTCACGACGGGGACAGGGGAATGAACACTGAAGCTTTCTTT. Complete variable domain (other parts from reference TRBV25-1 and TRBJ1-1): EADIYQTPRYLVIGTGKKITLECSQTMGHDKMYWYQQDPGMELHLIHYSYGVNSTEKGDLSSESTVSRIRTEHFPLTLESARPSHTSQYLCHDGDRGMNTEAFFGQGTRLTVV.

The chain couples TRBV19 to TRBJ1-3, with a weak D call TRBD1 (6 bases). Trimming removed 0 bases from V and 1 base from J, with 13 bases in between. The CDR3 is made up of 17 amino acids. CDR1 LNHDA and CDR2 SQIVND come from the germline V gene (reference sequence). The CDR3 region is CASSIDWTVFSGNTIYF. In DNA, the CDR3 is TGTGCCAGTAGTATAGACTGGACAGTATTTTCTGGAAACACCATATATTTT. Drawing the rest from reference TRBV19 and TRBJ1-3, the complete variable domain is DGGITQSPKYLFRKEGQNVTLSCEQNLNHDAMYWYRQDPGQGLRLIYYSQIVNDFQKGDIAEGYSVSREKKESFPLTVTSAQKNPTAFYLCASSIDWTVFSGNTIYFGEGSWLTVV.

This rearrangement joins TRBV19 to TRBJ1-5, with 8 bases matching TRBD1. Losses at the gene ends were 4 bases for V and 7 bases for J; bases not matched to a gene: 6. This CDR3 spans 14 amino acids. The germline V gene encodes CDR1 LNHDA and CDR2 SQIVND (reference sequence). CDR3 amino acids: CASSTRQGQQPQHF. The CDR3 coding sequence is TGTGCCAGTAGTACTAGACAGGGGCAACAGCCCCAGCATTTT.

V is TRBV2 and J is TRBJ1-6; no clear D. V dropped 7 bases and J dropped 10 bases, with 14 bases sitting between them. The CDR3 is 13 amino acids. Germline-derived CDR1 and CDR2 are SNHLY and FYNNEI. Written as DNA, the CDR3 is TGTGCCAGCAACACTTTCGGGAAGTCACCCCTCCACTTT. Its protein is CASNTFGKSPLHF.

The CDR3 loop is CASSQASRADYGYTF. The CDR3 nucleotides are TGTGCCAGCAGCCAAGCGTCCAGGGCTGACTATGGCTACACCTTC. V gene TRBV3-1 (or the pseudogene TRBV3-2) combines with J gene TRBJ1-2; possibly TRBD1 for D (5 bases). The CDR3 spans 15 residues. Germline CDR1 and CDR2: LGHDT and YNNKEL (reference sequence). V was cut by 1 base and J by 3 bases, with 12 bases left in between.

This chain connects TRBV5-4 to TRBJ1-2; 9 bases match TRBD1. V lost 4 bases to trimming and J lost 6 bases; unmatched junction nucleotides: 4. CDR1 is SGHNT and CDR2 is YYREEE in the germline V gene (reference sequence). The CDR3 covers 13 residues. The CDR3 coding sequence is TGTGCCAGCAGCCGACAGGGGGTCGATGGCTACACCTTC. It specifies CASSRQGVDGYTF.

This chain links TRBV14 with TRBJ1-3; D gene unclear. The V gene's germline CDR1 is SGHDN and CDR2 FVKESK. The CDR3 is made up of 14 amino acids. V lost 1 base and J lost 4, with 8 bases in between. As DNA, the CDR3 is TGTGCCAGCAGCCAAGTCGGGTCCGGAAACACCATATATTTT. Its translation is CASSQVGSGNTIYF.

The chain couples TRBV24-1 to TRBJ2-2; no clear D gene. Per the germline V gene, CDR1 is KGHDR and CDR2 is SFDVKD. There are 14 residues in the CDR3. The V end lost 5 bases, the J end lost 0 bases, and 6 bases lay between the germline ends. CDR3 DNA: TGTGCCACCAGTGTCGCGGCGAACACCGGGGAGCTGTTTTTT. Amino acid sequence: CATSVAANTGELFF.

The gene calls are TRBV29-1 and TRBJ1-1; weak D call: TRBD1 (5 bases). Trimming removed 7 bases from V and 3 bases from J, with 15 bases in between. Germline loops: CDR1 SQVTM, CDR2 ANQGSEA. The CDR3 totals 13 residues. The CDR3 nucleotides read TGCAGCGGGGTATTCCGGGGGGACACTGAAGCTTTCTTT. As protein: CSGVFRGDTEAFF.

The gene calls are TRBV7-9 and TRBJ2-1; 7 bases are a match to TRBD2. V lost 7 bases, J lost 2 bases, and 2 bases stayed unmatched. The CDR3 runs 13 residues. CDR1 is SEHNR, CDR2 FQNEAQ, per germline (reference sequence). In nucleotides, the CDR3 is TGTGCCAGCATGGCGGGAGCCTACAATGAGCAGTTCTTC. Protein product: CASMAGAYNEQFF. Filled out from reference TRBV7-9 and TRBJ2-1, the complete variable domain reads DTGVSQNPRHKITKRGQNVTFRCDPISEHNRLYWYRQTLGQGPEFLTYFQNEAQLEKSRLLSDRFSAERPKGSFSTLEIQRTEQGDSAMYLCASMAGAYNEQFFGPGTRLTVL.

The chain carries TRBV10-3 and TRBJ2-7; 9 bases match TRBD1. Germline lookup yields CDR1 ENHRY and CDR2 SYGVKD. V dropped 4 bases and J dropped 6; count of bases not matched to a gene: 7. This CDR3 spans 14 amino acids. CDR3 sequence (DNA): TGTGCCATCAGTGCCGGGACAGGGTCGTCCGAGCAGTACTTC. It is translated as CAISAGTGSSEQYF.

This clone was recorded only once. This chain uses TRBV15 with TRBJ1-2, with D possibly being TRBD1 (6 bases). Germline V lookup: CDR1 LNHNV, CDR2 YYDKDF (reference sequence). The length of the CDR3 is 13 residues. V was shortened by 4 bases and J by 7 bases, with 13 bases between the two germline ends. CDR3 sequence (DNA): TGTGCCACCAGCACCCCCACCAGGGGTGGCTACACCTTC. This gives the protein CATSTPTRGGYTF.

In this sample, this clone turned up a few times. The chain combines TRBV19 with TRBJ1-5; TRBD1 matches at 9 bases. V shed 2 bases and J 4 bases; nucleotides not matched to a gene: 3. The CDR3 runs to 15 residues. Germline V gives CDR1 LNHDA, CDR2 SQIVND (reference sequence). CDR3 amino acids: CASSIPGQGNQPQHF. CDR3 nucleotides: TGTGCCAGTAGTATACCGGGACAGGGAAATCAGCCCCAGCATTTT.

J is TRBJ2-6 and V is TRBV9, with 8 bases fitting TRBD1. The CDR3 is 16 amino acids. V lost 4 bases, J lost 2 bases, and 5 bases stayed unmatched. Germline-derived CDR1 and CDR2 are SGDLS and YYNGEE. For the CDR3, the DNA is TGTGCCAGCAGCCCTCCGACAGGGGCTGGGGCCAACGTCCTGACTTTC. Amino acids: CASSPPTGAGANVLTF.

The DNA for the CDR3 is TGTGCCAGCAGCTTGGGATCGGAAGGGGGTAGTGAAAAACTGTTTTTT. Translated, it gives CASSLGSEGGSEKLFF. The chain carries TRBV5-6 and TRBJ1-4, with D possibly TRBD1 on 6 matching bases. V lost 0 bases and J 7 bases, leaving 16 bases between the germline ends. This CDR3 spans 16 amino acids. CDR1 is SGHDT, CDR2 YYEEEE, per germline.

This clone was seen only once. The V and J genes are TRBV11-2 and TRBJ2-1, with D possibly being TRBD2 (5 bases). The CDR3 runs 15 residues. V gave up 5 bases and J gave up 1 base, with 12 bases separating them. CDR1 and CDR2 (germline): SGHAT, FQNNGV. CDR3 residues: CASSVGAPSYNEQFF. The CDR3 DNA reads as TGTGCCAGCAGCGTGGGAGCCCCTTCCTACAATGAGCAGTTCTTC.